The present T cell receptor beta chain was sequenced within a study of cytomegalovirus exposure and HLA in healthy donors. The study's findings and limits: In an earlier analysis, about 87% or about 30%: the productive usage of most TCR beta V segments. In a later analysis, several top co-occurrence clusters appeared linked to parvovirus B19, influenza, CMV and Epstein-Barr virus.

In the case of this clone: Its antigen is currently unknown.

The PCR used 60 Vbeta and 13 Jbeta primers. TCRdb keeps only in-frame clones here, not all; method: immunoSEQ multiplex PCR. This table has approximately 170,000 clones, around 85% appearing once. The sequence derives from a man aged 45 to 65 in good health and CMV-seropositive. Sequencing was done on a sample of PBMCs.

CDR3 in amino acids: CATSTRRIAGGGTDTQYF. The CDR3 DNA reads TGTGCCACCAGCACCCGGAGGATAGCGGGCGGAGGCACAGATACGCAGTATTTT. The chain combines TRBV15 with TRBJ2-3, with 7 bases identical to TRBD2. The germline V gene has CDR1 LNHNV and CDR2 YYDKDF (reference sequence). The CDR3 runs to 18 residues. V trimming: 4 bases; J trimming: 1 base; junction bases outside the gene matches: 14.